The 18 T cell receptor beta chains reported below all come from one sample, sequenced in a study of vaccination effects on CD4 cells after COVID-19. Profiled with immunoSEQ multiplex PCR; TCRdb holds only in-frame clones, not every one. This sample has under 45,000 clones, with over 60% found just once. Antigens of these TCRs are unknown. ViraFEST used viral peptide pools to expand antigen-specific CD4+ T cells before sequencing. Following 10 days of culture, CD4+ T cells were isolated. Nobody among the vaccine recipients had prior SARS-CoV-2 infection (nucleocapsid antibodies were negative). The sample consisted of CD4+ T cells from PBMCs cultured with HCoV-NL63 spike peptides, taken before COVID-19 vaccination. The receptor source for this set is a human donor who received a COVID-19 vaccine.

The chain recombines TRBV7-2 with TRBJ1-5; 9 positions match TRBD1. This CDR3 comprises 15 residues. The V segment lost 4 bases and the J segment 5 bases; nucleotides outside the gene matches: 6. CDR1 and CDR2 (germline): SGHTA, FQGNSA. The CDR3 loop reads CASSSGQGGDQPQHF. The CDR3 nucleotides read TGTGCCAGCAGCTCGGGACAGGGCGGCGATCAGCCCCAGCATTTT. Looking up the rest from reference TRBV7-2 and TRBJ1-5 gives the full variable domain: GAGVSQSPSNKVTEKGKDVELRCDPISGHTALYWYRQSLGQGLEFLIYFQGNSAPDKSGLPSDRFSAERTGGSVSTLTIQRTQQEDSAVYLCASSSGQGGDQPQHFGDGTRLSIL.

The chain couples TRBV14 to TRBJ2-1; D not resolved. Germline loops: CDR1 SGHDN, CDR2 FVKESK. This CDR3 is built from 14 residues. V was clipped by 0 bases and J by 6 bases, with 9 bases between them. CDR3 sequence (DNA): TGTGCCAGCAGCCAAGATCCAATCAGCAATGAGCAGTTCTTC. Amino acid sequence: CASSQDPISNEQFF. The full variable domain, with the rest looked up from reference TRBV14 and TRBJ2-1, is EAGVTQFPSHSVIEKGQTVTLRCDPISGHDNLYWYRRVMGKEIKFLLHFVKESKQDESGMPNNRFLAERTGGTYSTLKVQPAELEDSGVYFCASSQDPISNEQFFGPGTRLTVL.

V usage is TRBV6-4 and J usage is TRBJ1-4, with TRBD1 as a possible D gene (5 bases). V lost 8 bases and J lost 2, with 12 bases in between. Germline values: CDR1 MRHNA, CDR2 SNTAGT. This CDR3 has 14 amino acids. CDR3 sequence: CASGPGHTNEKLFF. CDR3 in DNA: TGTGCCAGCGGACCAGGGCATACTAATGAAAAACTGTTTTTT.

Only one count was recorded for this clone. The chain has TRBV5-1 and TRBJ2-5; TRBD2 agrees at 11 bases. Losses at the gene ends were 5 bases for V and 3 bases for J; bases not matched to a gene: 3. This CDR3 spans 14 amino acids. Germline V gene data show CDR1 as SGHRS and CDR2 as YFSETQ. Here the CDR3 reads CASRLLAGEETQYF. The CDR3 DNA reads as TGCGCCAGCAGGTTACTAGCGGGGGAAGAGACCCAGTACTTC.

This chain uses TRBV3-1 (or the pseudogene TRBV3-2) with TRBJ2-1; TRBD2 aligns across 8 bases. J gave up 12 bases and V 5 bases, and 6 bases lay outside the gene matches. CDR3 length equals 12 residues. CDR1 and CDR2 (germline): LGHDT, YNNKEL (reference sequence). Here the CDR3 DNA reads TGTGCCAGCAGCTCCAACGGGGGGGGGCAGTTCTTC. Amino acids: CASSSNGGGQFF.

The table lists this clone with a few counts. V and J are TRBV24-1 and TRBJ1-2; TRBD1 aligns across 11 bases. CDR1 is KGHDR and CDR2 is SFDVKD in the germline V gene. V was pared by 7 bases and J by 2 bases, with 5 bases of the junction left unmatched. The CDR3 consists of 15 residues. The CDR3 DNA is TGTGCCACCAGCTCCGGACAGGGGGCGAACTATGGCTACACCTTC. It yields the protein CATSSGQGANYGYTF.

J is TRBJ1-5 and V is TRBV5-1; 7 nucleotides align to TRBD1. Trimming removed 4 bases from V and 7 bases from J; junction bases left unmatched: 8. The CDR3 totals 14 residues. The germline V gene encodes CDR1 SGHRS and CDR2 YFSETQ. CDR3 coding DNA: TGCGCCAGCAGCAGGGCAGGGGGAGGCCAGCCCCAGCATTTT. Its protein product is CASSRAGGGQPQHF.

For this clone: An end of the junction does not agree with germline; a read error may underlie this. This chain links TRBV2 with TRBJ2-5; 7 nucleotides match TRBD2. This CDR3 is built from 16 residues. Germline V gives CDR1 SNHLY, CDR2 FYNNEI. The CDR3 DNA is TGTGCCAGCACTGAAACAAGCGGGGCTCCTCCCGAGACCCAGTACTTC. Translation gives CASTETSGAPPETQYF.

This clone was seen only a few times. J is TRBJ1-5 and V is TRBV2; D unclear. Germline-derived CDR1 and CDR2 are SNHLY and FYNNEI. The CDR3 runs 15 residues. V shed 1 base and J shed 4 bases, with 11 bases lying between them. The CDR3 spells CASSEGQASNQPQHF. In DNA form, the CDR3 reads TGTGCCAGCAGTGAAGGCCAGGCCTCTAATCAGCCCCAGCATTTT. The full variable domain, rest sourced from reference TRBV2 and TRBJ1-5, is EPEVTQTPSHQVTQMGQEVILRCVPISNHLYFYWYRQILGQKVEFLVSFYNNEISEKSEIFDDQFSVERPDGSNFTLKIRSTKLEDSAMYFCASSEGQASNQPQHFGDGTRLSIL.

This clone came up a few times. The chain links TRBV24-1 to TRBJ1-1, with 7 bases identical to TRBD1. Germline V gene sequence: CDR1 KGHDR, CDR2 SFDVKD. The ends lost 4 bases at V and 4 bases at J; junction bases unmatched: 8. There are 15 residues in the CDR3. The CDR3 DNA follows: TGTGCCACCAGTGACAGTTCATCAGGGGGCACTGAAGCTTTCTTT. Its protein product is CATSDSSSGGTEAFF.

The chain carries TRBV5-4 and TRBJ2-2; D unclear. Trimming removed 0 bases at V and 7 bases at J, with 13 bases between. The CDR3 loop spans 15 amino acids. Germline CDR1 is SGHNT and CDR2 is YYREEE (reference sequence). This chain's CDR3 is CASSLGSSSVGELFF. In DNA, the CDR3 is TGTGCCAGCAGCTTGGGCTCGAGCTCTGTCGGGGAGCTGTTTTTT.

The V gene is TRBV24-1, the J gene TRBJ2-3; no clear D gene. The CDR3 sequence is 16 residues long. In germline, CDR1 is KGHDR, CDR2 SFDVKD. Trimming took 0 bases from V and 1 from J, leaving 10 bases between them. This CDR3 reads CATSDLHTEGTDTQYF. Written as DNA, the CDR3 is TGTGCCACCAGTGATTTGCATACGGAAGGCACAGATACGCAGTATTTT.

There are a few counts of this clone. The J gene is TRBJ2-7, the V gene TRBV5-1, with no clear D. Trimming took off 0 bases at V and 5 bases at J, with 12 bases between the two ends. This CDR3 has 14 residues. Germline lookup yields CDR1 SGHRS and CDR2 YFSETQ. DNA of the CDR3: TGCGCCAGCAGCTTGGGCGAATTAAGGGACGAGCAGTACGTC. Translated, it gives CASSLGELRDEQYV.

The gene calls are TRBV5-1 and TRBJ2-1; maybe TRBD1 (6 bases). V lost 2 bases, J lost 1 base, and 7 bases lay in between. CDR1 SGHRS and CDR2 YFSETQ come from the germline V gene. CDR3 length: 14 amino acids. The CDR3 region is CASSLTGSYNEQFF. CDR3 in DNA: TGCGCCAGCAGCTTAACAGGGTCCTACAATGAGCAGTTCTTC.

The V and J genes are TRBV5-8 and TRBJ2-3; tentatively, D is TRBD1 or TRBD2 (6 bases each). Trimming cost V 7 bases and J 6 bases, with 24 bases left between them. The CDR3 extends over 16 amino acids. Germline lookup yields CDR1 SGHTS and CDR2 YDEGEE. CDR3 sequence (DNA): TGTGCCAGCCCTCGGGGGCCTGTCGTTGGGGGGGATACGCAGTATTTT. The encoded protein is CASPRGPVVGGDTQYF.

The chain recombines TRBV19 with TRBJ2-6; the D is unclear. With 9 bases removed from V and 4 bases from J, the gap between germline ends came to 10 bases. The germline CDR1 and CDR2 sequences are LNHDA and SQIVND (reference sequence). This CDR3 spans 13 amino acids. The CDR3 protein is CASDRSGANVLTF. CDR3 coding DNA: TGTGCCAGCGATAGGTCCGGGGCCAACGTCCTGACTTTC.

The chain employs TRBV4-1 and TRBJ2-7, with D possibly being TRBD1 or TRBD2 (5 bases each). The CDR3 sequence is 15 residues long. The V end was cut by 0 bases, the J end by 2 bases, with 11 bases between. CDR1 MGHRA and CDR2 YSYEKL come from the germline V gene. CDR3: CASSQDGGTPYEQYV. CDR3 DNA: TGCGCCAGCAGCCAAGATGGGGGTACCCCCTACGAGCAGTACGTC.

This clone has only one observation. V is TRBV27 and J is TRBJ1-4; TRBD1 is a possible D gene (6 bases). Per the germline V gene, CDR1 is MNHEY and CDR2 is SMNVEV (reference sequence). The CDR3 covers 12 residues. The V gene lost 6 bases and the J gene lost 14 bases, with 16 bases spanning the gap. The chain's CDR3 is CASRAPGTILFF. The CDR3 DNA reads as TGTGCCAGCAGAGCTCCCGGGACAATCCTGTTTTTT.